The 4 T cell receptor beta chains below come from one sample, sequenced in a study of metastatic and nonmetastatic thyroid tumors (dated by TCRdb to the early 2020s). Library creation used PCR. The listed sequencing device is Illumina HiSeq 4000. The public reads were quality trimmed at Q25 with fastp and then assembled into clones with MiXCR by TCRdb, keeping productive beta chains. Present in this sample are 30,000 to 35,000 clones, roughly 22% of which were seen just once. In total, the top ten clones hold roughly 3.1% of the sample. Before undergoing thyroid surgery, none of the patients had been given any kind of treatment. What was sequenced was tumor tissue. These receptor sequences come from a male donor with papillary thyroid cancer or a benign thyroid nodule (not recorded which). Some clones in this sample may be carry-over from other donors' samples.

This clone was observed at least ten times. The CDR3 reads CASSHTTMNTEAFF. The CDR3 DNA follows: TGCGCCAGCAGCCATACGACCATGAACACTGAAGCTTTCTTT. V and J are TRBV4-1 and TRBJ1-1; D is ambiguous. The CDR3 consists of 14 residues. Germline V CDR1 and CDR2: MGHRA, YSYEKL. V lost 3 bases to trimming and J lost 0 bases, with 8 bases between them.

Ten or more counts support this clone. This rearrangement joins TRBV6-1 to TRBJ1-4, with D uncertain. The CDR3 contains 14 residues. V was trimmed by 5 bases and J by 0 bases, leaving 7 bases between them. Per the germline V gene, CDR1 is MNHNS and CDR2 is SASEGT. The CDR3 DNA reads as TGTGCCAGCAGTTCAGGTCCAACTAATGAAAAACTGTTTTTT. Its protein is CASSSGPTNEKLFF.

This clone was found many times. The chain has TRBV20-1 and TRBJ2-4, with 11 nucleotides matching TRBD1. The CDR3 extends over 17 amino acids. Germline V CDR1 and CDR2: DFQATT, SNEGSKA (reference sequence). V was pared by 4 bases and J by 0 bases, with 8 bases of the junction left unmatched. DNA for the CDR3: TGCAGTGCTATGCGGGACAGGGGGAGTTTAGCCAAAAACATTCAGTACTTC. Protein: CSAMRDRGSLAKNIQYF.

This clone was detected many times. The genes are TRBV20-1 and TRBJ2-1; D not certain. CDR1 and CDR2 from the germline V gene are DFQATT and SNEGSKA (reference sequence). V was trimmed by 3 bases and J by 0 bases, leaving 12 bases between them. The CDR3 has 15 amino acids. The CDR3 sequence: CSASKLRSSYNEQFF. CDR3 DNA sequence: TGCAGTGCTAGTAAGCTTAGGAGCTCCTACAATGAGCAGTTCTTC.